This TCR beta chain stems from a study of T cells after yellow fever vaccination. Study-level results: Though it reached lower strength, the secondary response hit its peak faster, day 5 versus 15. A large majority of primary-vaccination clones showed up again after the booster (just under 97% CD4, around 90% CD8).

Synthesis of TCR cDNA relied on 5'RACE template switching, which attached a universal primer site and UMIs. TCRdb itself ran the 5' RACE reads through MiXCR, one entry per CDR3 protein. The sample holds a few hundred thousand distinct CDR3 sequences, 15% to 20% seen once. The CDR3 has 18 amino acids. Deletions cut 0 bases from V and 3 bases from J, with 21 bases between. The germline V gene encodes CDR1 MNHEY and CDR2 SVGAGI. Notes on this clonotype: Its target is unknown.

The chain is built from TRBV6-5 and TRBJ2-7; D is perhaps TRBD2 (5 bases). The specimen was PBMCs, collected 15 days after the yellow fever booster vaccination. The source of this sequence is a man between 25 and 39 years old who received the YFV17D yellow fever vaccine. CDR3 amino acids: CASSYSISGGPPHYEQYF. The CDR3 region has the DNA TGTGCCAGCAGTTACTCGATCTCTGGCGGGCCTCCCCACTACGAGCAGTACTTC.